There are a few counts of the clone carrying this T cell receptor (beta chain). Its antigen is not identified. The sample originates from a study of Graves' ophthalmopathy and Graves' hyperthyroidism. Ophthalmopathy cases showed moderate-to-severe activity, scoring CAS ≥3 and NOSPECS ≥4, with duration under 3 months. Orbital computed tomography, thyroid ultrasound, TRAb, serum thyroxine and clinical symptoms formed the basis of diagnosis. Amplified material comprised TCR beta CDR3 regions derived from RNA transcripts. An opening RT-PCR round employed HTBI primers and preceded a second-round multiplex PCR. TCRdb re-called the multiplex PCR reads through MiXCR, storing one row per CDR3 protein. The repertoire holds hundreds of thousands of distinct CDR3 sequences, with over 13% as singletons. Study-level points and caveats: Progression of ophthalmopathy was predicted by the model with about 68% sensitivity and 72.22% specificity. Most thyroid clonotypes with frequency above 0.001 were detected in blood too.

The sequence was collected from a woman in her 30s with Graves' ophthalmopathy. The sample taken for sequencing was blood.

The CDR3 reads CASSSLISVLHEQYF. In DNA, the CDR3 is TGTGCCAGCAGCTCTTTGATTAGCGTTCTACACGAGCAGTACTTC. This chain uses TRBV11-2 with TRBJ2-7; D perhaps matches TRBD2 (5 bases). V lost 4 bases and J 5 bases, leaving 18 bases between the germline ends. CDR1 and CDR2 (germline): SGHAT, FQNNGV. This CDR3 is built from 15 residues. Full variable domain (missing parts from reference TRBV11-2 and TRBJ2-7): EAGVAQSPRYKIIEKRQSVAFWCNPISGHATLYWYQQILGQGPKLLIQFQNNGVVDDSQLPKDRFSAERLKGVDSTLKIQPAKLEDSAVYLCASSSLISVLHEQYFGPGTRLTVT.